This T cell receptor beta chain was identified in a study of vaccination effects on CD4 cells after COVID-19. This CDR3 comprises 15 residues. The germline V gene encodes CDR1 SGHTA and CDR2 FQGNSA. The ends were cut back, 1 base at V and 3 bases at J, with 10 bases in the middle. With respect to this clone: Its antigen is still unknown.

Findings and caveats of the study: Late in the post-vaccination period, infection-induced and vaccine-induced clones underwent marked clonal contraction.

Peptide-pool stimulation followed by sequencing identified expanded antigen-specific CD4+ clonotypes in the ViraFEST assay. Once cultured for approximately 10 days, the cells underwent separation to obtain CD4+ T cells. Neither prior SARS-CoV-2 infection nor positive nucleocapsid antibodies were present in the vaccine recipients. Cultivation was performed at around 2 million PBMC per well with 9 to 10 IU/ml IL-2 and approximately 10 ug/ml peptides added. This table comes from immunoSEQ multiplex PCR, and its TCRdb copy is limited to in-frame clones, with some not included. The table shows approximately 74,000 clones, with around 74% occurring only once.

The source of this sequence is a human donor who received a COVID-19 vaccine. The chain uses TRBV7-2 and TRBJ2-1, with D perhaps TRBD2 (6 bases). This specimen consisted of CD4+ T cells from PBMCs cultured with HCoV-NL63 spike peptides, obtained before COVID-19 vaccination. CDR3 region: CASSLGRGSYNEQFF. Here the CDR3 DNA reads TGTGCCAGCAGCTTAGGGCGGGGAAGCTACAATGAGCAGTTCTTC.